Listed here is a single T cell receptor beta chain. Its antigen is as yet unknown. Likely unrecorded immune exposures existed in these nominally healthy donors. The data stem from a study of cytomegalovirus exposure and HLA in healthy donors. General study points: Certain sequence variants were highly shared and formed a cluster, and this cluster was likely a sequencing artifact.

Primers for the PCR totalled 60 Vbeta and 13 Jbeta. Clones were read by immunoSEQ multiplex PCR, and TCRdb kept only the in-frame ones, dropping some. Among roughly 200,000 clones listed, 65% to 90% were seen once. The CDR3 runs to 15 residues. Trimming pared 6 bases from V and 2 bases from J, leaving 13 bases between. Germline CDR1 reads MDHEN; CDR2 reads SYDVKM. The chain combines TRBV28 with TRBJ2-2, with a possible D match to TRBD2 (6 bases). The sequencing input was PBMCs. This sequence was found in a woman between 45 and 60 years old in good health and CMV-seronegative. CDR3 sequence (DNA): TGTGCCAGCAGCAAACTAGCCCTTAACACCGGGGAGCTGTTTTTT. Translated: CASSKLALNTGELFF.